These 27 T cell receptor beta chains originate from one sample sequenced in a study of graft-versus-host responses after intestinal transplantation. The method was immunoSEQ multiplex PCR; TCRdb's version includes in-frame clones alone and lacks a portion of them. The table lists 90,000 to 100,000 clones, roughly nine tenths of them singletons. What these receptors recognize is not known. Sample: unstimulated CD8+ T cells sorted from spleen or lymph node cells, taken before intestinal transplant. All receptors come from a human donor who received an intestinal transplant.

The chain couples TRBV7-2 to TRBJ1-2; 10 bases are shared with TRBD1. Germline assignment: CDR1 SGHTA and CDR2 FQGNSA. J was trimmed by 3 bases and V by 3 bases; bases with no gene match: 4. The CDR3 totals 15 residues. The DNA for the CDR3 is TGTGCCAGCAGCTTCCCCGGGACAGGGGACTATGGCTACACCTTC. As protein: CASSFPGTGDYGYTF.

This rearrangement joins TRBV9 to TRBJ1-2, with 12 positions matching TRBD1. Trimming at V came to 0 bases and at J to 7 bases, leaving 4 bases not matched to a gene. The germline V gene has CDR1 SGDLS and CDR2 YYNGEE. This CDR3 spans 15 amino acids. The CDR3 region has the DNA TGTGCCAGCAGCGTAGGGGGGACAGGGGGCCCTGGCTACACCTTC. It translates to CASSVGGTGGPGYTF.

The CDR3 spells CASSFRASSYEQYF. The CDR3 DNA sequence: TGTGCCAGCAGTTTCAGGGCCTCTTCCTACGAGCAGTACTTC. This chain joins TRBV27 and TRBJ2-7, with D possibly TRBD1 on 5 matching bases. Germline V gene data show CDR1 as MNHEY and CDR2 as SMNVEV (reference sequence). V lost 3 bases to trimming and J lost 1 base, with 10 bases between them. This CDR3 region has 14 residues.

This chain links TRBV15 with TRBJ2-3; D is perhaps TRBD1 (5 bases). CDR3 length equals 15 residues. From germline, CDR1 is LNHNV and CDR2 YYDKDF (reference sequence). The V end lost 2 bases, the J end lost 1 base, and 10 bases lay between the germline ends. CDR3 bases: TGTGCCACCAGCAGACCAGAACAGGGCACAGATACGCAGTATTTT. Its translation: CATSRPEQGTDTQYF.

The chain joins TRBV2 to TRBJ1-6; 8 bases map to TRBD1. The CDR3 runs 16 residues. Germline trimming cut 7 bases from V and 8 bases from J; bases unmatched to any gene: 13. Germline V gives CDR1 SNHLY, CDR2 FYNNEI. In DNA form, the CDR3 reads TGTGCCAGCACCGCCCGTCAGGACAGGGTTCATTCACCCCTCCACTTT. It codes for CASTARQDRVHSPLHF.

This rearrangement joins TRBV5-5 to TRBJ1-1; D uncertain. The CDR3 length is 16 residues. Trimming took off 0 bases at V and 1 base at J, with 13 bases between the two ends. CDR1 is SGHKS and CDR2 is YYEKEE in the germline V gene (reference sequence). In DNA form, the CDR3 reads TGTGCCAGCAGCTTGGAAGGAGACGGTCAGAACACTGAAGCTTTCTTT. As protein: CASSLEGDGQNTEAFF.

The chain has TRBV28 and TRBJ2-1; D is unresolved. Trimming stripped 9 bases from V and 1 base from J, with 16 bases between. The CDR3 has 15 amino acids. Germline CDR1 and CDR2: MDHEN and SYDVKM. In DNA, the CDR3 is TGTGCCAGTTTTCGAAGCGACCAGTCCTACAATGAGCAGTTCTTC. Amino acids: CASFRSDQSYNEQFF.

The chain couples TRBV5-5 to TRBJ1-2; 12 bases align to TRBD1. Germline V gene sequence: CDR1 SGHKS, CDR2 YYEKEE (reference sequence). After removal of 4 bases from V and 4 bases from J, the junction contained 14 bases not matched to a gene. The CDR3 length is 18 residues. Here the CDR3 reads CASSQAGTGGDRSYGYTF. Here the CDR3 DNA reads TGTGCCAGCAGCCAGGCCGGGACAGGGGGCGATCGGAGCTATGGCTACACCTTC.

The chain recombines TRBV5-1 with TRBJ2-2, with D perhaps TRBD2 (5 bases). This CDR3 spans 12 amino acids. The ends were cut back, 7 bases at V and 3 bases at J, with 7 bases in the middle. In germline, CDR1 is SGHRS, CDR2 YFSETQ. Here the CDR3 reads CASRADTGELFF. The CDR3 DNA is TGCGCCAGCCGAGCGGACACCGGGGAGCTGTTTTTT.

This clone has just one count. The V gene is TRBV7-8, the J gene TRBJ1-5; 7 bases align to TRBD1. V gave up 1 base and J gave up 4 bases; unmatched junction bases: 4. Germline CDR1 is SGHVS and CDR2 is FQNEAQ. The length of the CDR3 is 15 residues. CDR3 sequence: CASSLEGQLNQPQHF. The CDR3 DNA sequence: TGTGCCAGCAGCTTAGAGGGACAGTTGAATCAGCCCCAGCATTTT.

The chain has TRBV28 and TRBJ1-2; D is unresolved. There are 15 residues in the CDR3. The V and J ends lost 2 bases and 1 base respectively, with 11 bases between them. Germline lookup yields CDR1 MDHEN and CDR2 SYDVKM. The CDR3 sequence: CASSLIEDINYGYTF. The CDR3 bases are TGTGCCAGCAGTTTAATAGAGGATATTAACTATGGCTACACCTTC.

The J gene is TRBJ2-1, the V gene TRBV18, with 7 bases fitting TRBD2. V lost 3 bases and J lost 2; bases outside the gene matches: 4. The CDR3 length is 15 residues. Looked up from germline, CDR1 is KGHSH and CDR2 is LQKENI. CDR3 loop: CASSPAGRPYNEQFF. As DNA, the CDR3 is TGTGCCAGCTCACCTGCCGGGAGGCCCTACAATGAGCAGTTCTTC.

The V call is TRBV27, the J call TRBJ2-1, with D unclear. The CDR3 length is 13 residues. From germline, CDR1 is MNHEY and CDR2 SMNVEV (reference sequence). The V end was cut by 8 bases, the J end by 10 bases, with 18 bases between. The CDR3 DNA reads TGTGCCAGCTCCCTTGGGTCCCTGCGGGAGCAGTTCTTC. This encodes CASSLGSLREQFF.

The chain couples TRBV11-2 to TRBJ2-7, with D possibly matching TRBD2 (5 bases). CDR1 and CDR2 from the germline V gene are SGHAT and FQNNGV. Between the trimmed V and J ends, which lost 2 bases and 5 bases, there was a span of 13 bases. CDR3 length: 14 residues. The CDR3 DNA follows: TGTGCCAGCAGCTTACAGGTGGGAGTGGACGAGCAGTACTTC. Its translation: CASSLQVGVDEQYF.

The chain recombines TRBV29-1 with TRBJ2-1, with 9 nucleotides matching TRBD2. CDR1 and CDR2 (germline): SQVTM, ANQGSEA. This CDR3 spans 14 amino acids. Losses at the gene ends were 3 bases for V and 12 bases for J; bases not matched to a gene: 12. CDR3 in amino acids: CSVEGQREASGQFF. The CDR3 nucleotides read TGCAGCGTTGAGGGGCAGCGGGAGGCGTCTGGGCAGTTCTTC.

The chain uses TRBV6-5 and TRBJ2-3; 7 bases fit TRBD2. This CDR3 region has 15 residues. V dropped 0 bases and J dropped 2; count of bases not matched to a gene: 2. Germline loops: CDR1 MNHEY, CDR2 SVGAGI. In DNA form, the CDR3 reads TGTGCCAGCAGTTACTCAGCGGGACTCACAGATACGCAGTATTTT. This codes for CASSYSAGLTDTQYF.

V and J are TRBV28 and TRBJ1-1; TRBD1 is a possible D gene (5 bases). The CDR3 totals 15 residues. V was clipped by 3 bases and J by 1 base, with 12 bases between them. From germline, CDR1 is MDHEN and CDR2 SYDVKM. For the CDR3, the DNA is TGTGCCAGCAGTTTTTATCGGACACCGAACACTGAAGCTTTCTTT. Protein product: CASSFYRTPNTEAFF.

V usage is TRBV6-1 and J usage is TRBJ2-3; 8 nucleotides align to TRBD1. V trimming: 6 bases; J trimming: 2 bases; junction bases outside the gene matches: 7. This CDR3 comprises 15 residues. CDR1 MNHNS and CDR2 SASEGT come from the germline V gene. Written as DNA, the CDR3 is TGTGCCAGCAGGGACCGGGACAGGTTCACAGATACGCAGTATTTT. The encoded protein is CASRDRDRFTDTQYF.

The V call is TRBV11-2, the J call TRBJ2-7, with 10 bases that match TRBD2. Germline-derived CDR1 and CDR2 are SGHAT and FQNNGV. J was trimmed by 1 base and V by 5 bases; bases with no gene match: 5. CDR3 size: 15 residues. The CDR3 DNA reads TGTGCCAGCAGCCATACTAGCGGGGTATCCTACGAGCAGTACTTC. Translated, it gives CASSHTSGVSYEQYF.

The chain links TRBV6-5 to TRBJ2-7; the D gene is possibly TRBD2 (6 bases). The CDR3 loop spans 15 amino acids. The germline gives CDR1 MNHEY, CDR2 SVGAGI. Deletions cut 5 bases from V and 0 bases from J, with 14 bases between. The CDR3 bases are TGTGCCAGCAGTCCCGGGGGAGGAGGCTCCTACGAGCAGTACTTC. It encodes CASSPGGGGSYEQYF.

The rearrangement links TRBV7-9 to TRBJ2-1, with 11 bases lining up with TRBD2. V was clipped by 3 bases and J by 3 bases; unmatched bases: 10. The CDR3 spans 18 residues. The germline gives CDR1 SEHNR, CDR2 FQNEAQ (reference sequence). The CDR3 loop reads CASSFPLAGGIVYNEQFF. In DNA form, the CDR3 reads TGTGCCAGCAGCTTCCCCCTAGCGGGAGGTATCGTCTACAATGAGCAGTTCTTC. The whole variable domain, filled in from reference TRBV7-9 and TRBJ2-1, reads DTGVSQNPRHKITKRGQNVTFRCDPISEHNRLYWYRQTLGQGPEFLTYFQNEAQLEKSRLLSDRFSAERPKGSFSTLEIQRTEQGDSAMYLCASSFPLAGGIVYNEQFFGPGTRLTVL.

The rearrangement uses TRBV30 and TRBJ2-4, with 9 bases matching TRBD2. Germline V CDR1 and CDR2: GTSNPN, SVGIG (reference sequence). The length of the CDR3 is 14 residues. J gave up 9 bases and V 1 base, and 7 bases lay outside the gene matches. This chain's CDR3 is CAWSEGRGGLIQYF. The CDR3 DNA is TGTGCCTGGAGTGAAGGGCGGGGGGGCCTCATTCAGTACTTC.

This rearrangement joins TRBV9 to TRBJ1-4, with D possibly TRBD1 on 6 matching bases. CDR1 is SGDLS and CDR2 is YYNGEE in the germline V gene. CDR3 length: 17 amino acids. The V end lost 0 bases, the J end lost 3 bases, and 15 bases lay between the germline ends. This CDR3 is CASSVGGGANPNEKLFF. As DNA, the CDR3 is TGTGCCAGCAGCGTAGGGGGGGGCGCAAACCCTAATGAAAAACTGTTTTTT.

The chain carries TRBV27 and TRBJ1-1, with unresolved D. CDR1 and CDR2 (germline): MNHEY, SMNVEV (reference sequence). The CDR3 is 12 residues long. Trimming shortened V by 3 bases and J by 8 bases, and 10 bases separated the two germline ends. The chain's CDR3 is CASSFSGREAFF. The CDR3 coding sequence is TGTGCCAGCAGTTTCAGTGGGAGAGAAGCTTTCTTT.

This chain connects TRBV6-1 to TRBJ2-1; D unresolved. Trimming shortened V by 4 bases and J by 0 bases, and 13 bases separated the two germline ends. Germline CDR1 reads MNHNS; CDR2 reads SASEGT. This CDR3 spans 16 amino acids. The DNA of the CDR3 is TGTGCCAGCAGTGCCAACCACAGAAACTCCTACAATGAGCAGTTCTTC. It encodes CASSANHRNSYNEQFF.

The gene calls are TRBV7-6 and TRBJ2-2; 8 nucleotides line up with TRBD2. The CDR3 sequence is 13 residues long. Germline V gene lookup returns CDR1 SGHVS and CDR2 FNYEAQ. The ends lost 3 bases at V and 7 bases at J; junction bases unmatched: 1. The CDR3, as DNA: TGTGCCAGCAGCTTTAGCGGGGTCGGGGAGCTGTTTTTT. Translated: CASSFSGVGELFF.

J is TRBJ2-7 and V is TRBV18; 9 nucleotides align to TRBD2. Germline CDR1 reads KGHSH; CDR2 reads LQKENI. The CDR3 runs to 15 residues. V was pared by 2 bases and J by 3 bases, with 5 bases of the junction left unmatched. The CDR3 coding sequence is TGTGCCAGCTCACCAGAGCTAGCGGGAAACTACGAGCAGTACTTC. Residues: CASSPELAGNYEQYF.